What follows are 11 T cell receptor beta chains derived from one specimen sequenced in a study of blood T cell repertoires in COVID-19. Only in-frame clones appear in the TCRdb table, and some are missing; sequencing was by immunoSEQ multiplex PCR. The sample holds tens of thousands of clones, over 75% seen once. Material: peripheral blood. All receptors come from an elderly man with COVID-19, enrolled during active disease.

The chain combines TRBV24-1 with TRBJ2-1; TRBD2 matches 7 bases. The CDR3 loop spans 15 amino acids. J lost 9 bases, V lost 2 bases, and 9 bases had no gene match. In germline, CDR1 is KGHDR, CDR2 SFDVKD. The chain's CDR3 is CATSDSGKREGEQFF. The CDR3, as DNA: TGTGCCACCAGTGATTCGGGAAAGCGGGAAGGTGAGCAGTTCTTC.

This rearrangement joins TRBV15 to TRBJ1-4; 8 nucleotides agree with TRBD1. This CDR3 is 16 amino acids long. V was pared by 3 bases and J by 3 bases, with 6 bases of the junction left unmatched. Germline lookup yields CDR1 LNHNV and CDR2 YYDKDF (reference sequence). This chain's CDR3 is CATSSKLDRANEKLFF. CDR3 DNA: TGTGCCACCAGCAGCAAATTGGACAGGGCTAATGAAAAACTGTTTTTT.

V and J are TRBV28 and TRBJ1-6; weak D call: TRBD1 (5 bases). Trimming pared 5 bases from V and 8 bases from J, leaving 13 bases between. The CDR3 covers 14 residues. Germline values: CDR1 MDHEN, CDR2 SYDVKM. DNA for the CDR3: TGTGCCAGCAGTCCCTCAGGGAAGTATTCACCCCTCCACTTT. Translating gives CASSPSGKYSPLHF.

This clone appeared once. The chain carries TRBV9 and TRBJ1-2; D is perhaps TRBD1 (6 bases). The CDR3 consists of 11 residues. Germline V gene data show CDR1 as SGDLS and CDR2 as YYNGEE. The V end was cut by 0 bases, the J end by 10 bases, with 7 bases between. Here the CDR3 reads CASSVEGVYTF. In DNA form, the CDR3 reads TGTGCCAGCAGCGTAGAGGGGGTCTACACCTTC.

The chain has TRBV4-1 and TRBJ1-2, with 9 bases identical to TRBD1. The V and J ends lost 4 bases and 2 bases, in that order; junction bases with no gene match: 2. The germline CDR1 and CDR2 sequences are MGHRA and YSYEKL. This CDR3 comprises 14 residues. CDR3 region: CASSLGQGNYGYTF. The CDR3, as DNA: TGCGCCAGCAGCCTCGGACAGGGGAACTATGGCTACACCTTC.

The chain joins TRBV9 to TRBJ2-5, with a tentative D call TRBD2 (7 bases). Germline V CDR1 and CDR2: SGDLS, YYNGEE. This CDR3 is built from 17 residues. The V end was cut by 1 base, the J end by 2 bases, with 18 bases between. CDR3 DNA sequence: TGTGCCAGCAGCGTAAACCCCCCGGGGAGGGGGCAAGAGACCCAGTACTTC. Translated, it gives CASSVNPPGRGQETQYF.

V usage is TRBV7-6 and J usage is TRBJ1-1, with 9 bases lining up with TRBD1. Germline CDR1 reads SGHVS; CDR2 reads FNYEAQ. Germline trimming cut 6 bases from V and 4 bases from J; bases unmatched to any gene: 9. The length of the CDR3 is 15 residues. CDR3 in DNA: TGTGCCAGCAGTTGGACAGGGGCGTTCGGCACTGAAGCTTTCTTT. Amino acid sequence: CASSWTGAFGTEAFF.

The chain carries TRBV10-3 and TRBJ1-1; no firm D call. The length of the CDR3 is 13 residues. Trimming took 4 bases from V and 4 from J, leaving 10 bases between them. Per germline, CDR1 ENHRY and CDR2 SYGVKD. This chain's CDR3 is CAISGGESTEAFF. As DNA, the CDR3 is TGTGCCATCAGTGGAGGCGAGAGCACTGAAGCTTTCTTT.

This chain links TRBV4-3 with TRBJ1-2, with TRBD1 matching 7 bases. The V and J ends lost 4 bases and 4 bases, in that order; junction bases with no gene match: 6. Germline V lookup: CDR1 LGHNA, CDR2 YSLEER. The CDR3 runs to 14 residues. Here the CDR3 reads CASSRTGGGYGYTF. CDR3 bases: TGCGCCAGCAGCCGGACAGGAGGGGGCTATGGCTACACCTTC.

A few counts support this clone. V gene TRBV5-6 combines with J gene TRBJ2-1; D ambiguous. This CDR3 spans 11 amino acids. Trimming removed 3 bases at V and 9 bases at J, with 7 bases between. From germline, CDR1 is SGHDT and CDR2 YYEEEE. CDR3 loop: CASSYGSEQFF. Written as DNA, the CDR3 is TGTGCCAGCAGCTACGGTAGTGAGCAGTTCTTC.

CDR3: CASAEQGSGNTIYF. The CDR3 DNA reads TGTGCCAGTGCTGAACAGGGATCTGGAAACACCATATATTTT. The chain joins TRBV19 to TRBJ1-3; a weak D match, TRBD1 (6 bases). This CDR3 is built from 14 residues. Deletions cut 8 bases from V and 1 base from J, with 12 bases between. The germline V gene has CDR1 LNHDA and CDR2 SQIVND (reference sequence).